Below, one T cell receptor (beta chain) is given with its context. No antigen is known for it. This specimen belongs to a study of regulatory T cells in long-lasting Graves disease. Study findings and constraints: Limited samples may have lowered accuracy.

J lost 5 bases, V lost 2 bases, and 9 bases had no gene match. The CDR3 spans 16 residues. Germline values: CDR1 SGHDN, CDR2 FVKESK. Combining iRepertoire HTBI primers with Arm-PCR of CDR3 regions, the authors built TCR beta libraries. TCRdb fed the multiplex PCR reads into MiXCR, producing one record per CDR3 protein. The sample includes over 350,000 distinct CDR3 sequences, around 15% of them seen just once. Time point described: newly diagnosed GD, antithyroid drugs for less than 3 months. Construction of the TCR library relied on RNA isolated from PBMCs. It was an endocrinology department in Xi'an, China, that provided the patients. Separately, the same data were catalogued under a study of T cells in Graves' hyperthyroidism and ophthalmopathy. This second study notes: Initially, a first-round RT-PCR of the TCR CDR3 employed the HTBI primer set.

Here the sequenced sample was peripheral blood mononuclear cells (PBMCs), taken at new diagnosis, from a patient treated with antithyroid drugs. The chain recombines TRBV14 with TRBJ2-3, with TRBD2 identical over 8 bases. The sequence came from a woman aged 50 to 65 with Graves disease. The chain's CDR3 is CASSQLTGGPLDTQYF. The CDR3 region has the DNA TGTGCCAGCAGCCAATTAACGGGAGGGCCATTAGATACGCAGTATTTT.